One sample yielded the 23 T cell receptor beta chains listed below, sequenced in a study of cytomegalovirus exposure and HLA in healthy donors (dated by TCRdb to the late 2010s). Library preparation employed the immunoSEQ multiplex PCR assay. A mixture of 60 forward primers for TCR Vbeta segments and 13 reverse primers for TCR Jbeta segments was used in the multiplex PCR. Here the immuneACCESS table is served through TCRdb, limited to in-frame sequences with V and J called. Missing clones are a known gap in these copies; in checked studies unresolved V genes cover under half, and the rest lacks a known reason. Present in this sample are roughly 100,000 clones, about 74% of which were seen just once. Clones ranked in the top ten supply roughly 8% of the sample. Material: PBMCs. The receptors shown here come from a female donor in good health and CMV-seronegative.

This rearrangement joins TRBV6-1 to TRBJ2-1; a possible D gene is TRBD1 (8 bases). CDR1 is MNHNS, CDR2 SASEGT, per germline. The CDR3 totals 15 residues. V lost 1 base, J lost 4 bases, and 11 bases lay in between. CDR3 amino acids: CASSEDRGGYNEQFF. The CDR3 DNA follows: TGTGCCAGCAGTGAAGACAGGGGGGGTTACAATGAGCAGTTCTTC.

The chain joins TRBV28 to TRBJ1-2; 9 bases agree with TRBD1. After removal of 4 bases from V and 8 bases from J, the junction contained 2 bases not matched to a gene. This CDR3 spans 12 amino acids. CDR1 and CDR2 (germline): MDHEN, SYDVKM. This chain's CDR3 is CASSSTGGGYTF. The DNA of the CDR3 is TGTGCCAGCAGTTCGACAGGGGGAGGCTACACCTTC.

V gene TRBV30 combines with J gene TRBJ1-1, with TRBD1 matching 7 bases. Germline V gene sequence: CDR1 GTSNPN, CDR2 SVGIG (reference sequence). CDR3 size: 15 residues. With 3 bases clipped from V and 1 base from J, the junction kept 8 bases outside the gene matches. CDR3 protein: CAWRDTGVRNTEAFF. The CDR3 DNA sequence: TGTGCCTGGAGGGACACAGGGGTGAGGAACACTGAAGCTTTCTTT.

The CDR3 here is CASSLGQGARNEQYF. In DNA form, the CDR3 reads TGTGCCAGCAGCTTGGGACAGGGGGCTAGGAACGAGCAGTACTTC. The V gene is TRBV11-2, the J gene TRBJ2-7; 12 positions agree with TRBD1. This CDR3 comprises 15 residues. The V segment lost 3 bases and the J segment 5 bases; nucleotides outside the gene matches: 5. Germline V gives CDR1 SGHAT, CDR2 FQNNGV.

The genes are TRBV2 and TRBJ1-1; 7 nucleotides agree with TRBD1. Trimming at V came to 6 bases and at J to 2 bases, leaving 6 bases not matched to a gene. Per the germline V gene, CDR1 is SNHLY and CDR2 is FYNNEI. CDR3 length equals 14 residues. In nucleotides, the CDR3 is TGTGCCAGCAGCCGCAGGGGGAGAAACACTGAAGCTTTCTTT. Its translation: CASSRRGRNTEAFF. Together with reference TRBV2 and TRBJ1-1, the CDR3 gives the full variable domain: EPEVTQTPSHQVTQMGQEVILRCVPISNHLYFYWYRQILGQKVEFLVSFYNNEISEKSEIFDDQFSVERPDGSNFTLKIRSTKLEDSAMYFCASSRRGRNTEAFFGQGTRLTVV.

There are a few counts of this clone. The V call is TRBV12-5, the J call TRBJ1-5, with TRBD1 matching over 9 bases. CDR3 length: 17 residues. V was clipped by 7 bases and J by 0 bases; unmatched bases: 10. Germline CDR1 and CDR2: LGHNT and FRNRAP. The chain's CDR3 is CASAPWTGAYSNQPQHF. Written as DNA, the CDR3 is TGTGCTAGTGCCCCCTGGACAGGGGCGTATAGCAATCAGCCCCAGCATTTT.

This clone was observed a handful of times. For the CDR3, the DNA is TGTGCCAGCAGTTCGCCGACAGGGGCCACCGGGGAGCTGTTTTTT. Translation: CASSSPTGATGELFF. The V and J genes are TRBV6-5 and TRBJ2-2, with 8 bases fitting TRBD1. Germline V gene lookup returns CDR1 MNHEY and CDR2 SVGAGI. With V trimmed by 4 bases and J by 4 bases, 5 bases remained unmatched. This CDR3 spans 15 amino acids.

Comment on this clone: The junction departs from the called germline gene at one end, perhaps through a read error. The rearrangement links TRBV27 to TRBJ2-1; 8 bases are shared with TRBD2. The CDR3 covers 14 residues. CDR1 is MNHEY and CDR2 is SMNVEV in the germline V gene (reference sequence). The CDR3, as DNA: TGTGCCGGCAGTTTCAGCGGGAGCGTCAATGAGCAGTTCTTC. Encoded protein: CAGSFSGSVNEQFF.

This chain links TRBV7-9 with TRBJ2-7, with 8 bases aligning to TRBD1. The germline V gene encodes CDR1 SEHNR and CDR2 FQNEAQ (reference sequence). Trimming cost V 0 bases and J 7 bases; bases outside gene matches: 11. The CDR3 covers 16 residues. The CDR3 loop reads CASSLARLDRGVEQYF. The CDR3 region has the DNA TGTGCCAGCAGCTTAGCTCGGCTTGACAGGGGCGTGGAGCAGTACTTC.

The sample holds a few counts of this clone. The chain is built from TRBV6-6 and TRBJ1-6; D not certain. Trimming removed 2 bases from V and 14 bases from J, with 13 bases in between. Per germline, CDR1 MNHNY and CDR2 SVGAGI (reference sequence). The CDR3 has 13 residues. Here the CDR3 DNA reads TGTGCCAGCAGTTACCCGCAGGAAAGGTCCCTCCACTTT. This codes for CASSYPQERSLHF.

In DNA, the CDR3 is TGTGCCAGCAGTGAAGAGAGGGAGCCCCGCTCCTACGAGCAGTACTTC. Its translation is CASSEEREPRSYEQYF. The V and J genes are TRBV6-1 and TRBJ2-7; a weak D match, TRBD2 (5 bases). Looked up from germline, CDR1 is MNHNS and CDR2 is SASEGT. The CDR3 extends over 16 amino acids. Trimming took 1 base from V and 0 from J, leaving 13 bases between them.

J is TRBJ2-5 and V is TRBV5-5, with TRBD2 matching over 8 bases. The J segment lost 4 bases and the V segment lost 0 bases, leaving 5 bases of the junction unmatched. CDR1 is SGHKS, CDR2 YYEKEE, per germline (reference sequence). This CDR3 contains 15 residues. The CDR3 DNA is TGTGCCAGCAGCTTGGTAACTAGCGGCCTAGAGACCCAGTACTTC. Protein product: CASSLVTSGLETQYF.

This clone appeared once. The chain employs TRBV9 and TRBJ2-1; 10 bases align to TRBD2. Germline lookup yields CDR1 SGDLS and CDR2 YYNGEE. This CDR3 comprises 16 residues. Germline trimming cut 4 bases from V and 3 bases from J; bases unmatched to any gene: 7. The CDR3 DNA follows: TGTGCCAGCAGCATAGGGACTAGCGCCATCTACAATGAGCAGTTCTTC. It specifies CASSIGTSAIYNEQFF.

This rearrangement joins TRBV30 to TRBJ1-2; perhaps TRBD1 as D (6 bases). This CDR3 has 15 residues. Germline CDR1 and CDR2: GTSNPN and SVGIG (reference sequence). Trimming left V 2 bases short and J 5 bases short, with 18 bases between. The CDR3 loop reads CAWSQTGGRGYGYTF. DNA of the CDR3: TGTGCCTGGAGTCAAACTGGGGGCAGGGGATATGGCTACACCTTC.

This sequence joins TRBV11-2 and TRBJ1-4; D remains ambiguous. This CDR3 contains 14 residues. V was clipped by 5 bases and J by 8 bases, with 15 bases between them. Germline-derived CDR1 and CDR2 are SGHAT and FQNNGV. The CDR3 loop reads CASSHPPVVEKLFF. The CDR3 bases are TGTGCCAGCAGCCACCCCCCGGTGGTAGAAAAACTGTTTTTT.

Turning to this clone: Mismatch with germline at one junction end may stem from a read error. The rearrangement joins TRBV5-1 to TRBJ2-1; 8 bases line up with TRBD1. The CDR3 has 17 amino acids. The V gene's germline CDR1 is SGHRS and CDR2 YFSETQ. As DNA, the CDR3 is TGCGCCAGCAGCTTGGCAGGGGGCGACGTCTCCTACAATGCGCAGTTCTTC. It is translated as CASSLAGGDVSYNAQFF.

The chain carries TRBV29-1 and TRBJ1-5; D gene uncertain. V dropped 7 bases and J dropped 4 bases, with 11 bases sitting between them. Per germline, CDR1 SQVTM and CDR2 ANQGSEA. The CDR3 spans 12 residues. The chain's CDR3 is CSASWANQPQHF. For the CDR3, the DNA is TGCAGCGCCTCCTGGGCGAATCAGCCCCAGCATTTT.

The sample holds one count of this clone. The rearrangement uses TRBV7-9 and TRBJ2-5; D uncertain. Gene TRBJ2-7 matches the end of the DNA better, so the J call may be wrong. CDR3 length: 13 residues. Germline values: CDR1 SEHNR, CDR2 FQNEAQ (reference sequence). CDR3 region: CASSALGRHEQYF. The CDR3 bases are TGTGCCAGCAGCGCCTTGGGCCGCCACGAGCAGTACTTC.

This clone was detected only a few times. V is TRBV7-2 and J is TRBJ2-7, with 8 bases identical to TRBD1. Germline V lookup: CDR1 SGHTA, CDR2 FQGNSA. The CDR3 sequence is 13 residues long. The ends lost 4 bases at V and 3 bases at J; junction bases unmatched: 2. CDR3 DNA: TGTGCCAGCAGCTCCGACAGGGGCTACGAGCAGTACTTC. It yields the protein CASSSDRGYEQYF.

The table lists this clone with a count of one. This sequence joins TRBV11-2 and TRBJ2-7; 10 bases are shared with TRBD1. Looked up from germline, CDR1 is SGHAT and CDR2 is FQNNGV. The CDR3 has 18 amino acids. Losses at the gene ends were 5 bases for V and 3 bases for J; bases not matched to a gene: 16. CDR3 nucleotide sequence: TGTGCCAGCAGCCCAAACCGGGACAGGGGTCCCCCGGTCTACGAGCAGTACTTC. Translation: CASSPNRDRGPPVYEQYF. The complete variable domain, with remaining parts taken from reference TRBV11-2 and TRBJ2-7, reads EAGVAQSPRYKIIEKRQSVAFWCNPISGHATLYWYQQILGQGPKLLIQFQNNGVVDDSQLPKDRFSAERLKGVDSTLKIQPAKLEDSAVYLCASSPNRDRGPPVYEQYFGPGTRLTVT.

This chain links TRBV28 with TRBJ2-1; 15 nucleotides match TRBD2. CDR1 is MDHEN, CDR2 SYDVKM, per germline. The CDR3 consists of 19 residues. V dropped 6 bases and J dropped 2; count of bases not matched to a gene: 11. CDR3: CASRTRTSGREGTYNEQFF. As DNA, the CDR3 is TGTGCCAGCAGAACTCGGACTAGCGGGAGGGAAGGTACCTACAATGAGCAGTTCTTC.

V gene TRBV5-6 combines with J gene TRBJ2-1; a possible D gene is TRBD2 (6 bases). V was shortened by 4 bases and J by 15 bases, with 17 bases between the two germline ends. Per germline, CDR1 SGHDT and CDR2 YYEEEE. The CDR3 consists of 12 residues. CDR3 DNA: TGTGCCAGCAGCACCGCCCGGGACTCGGGGTTCTTC. Translated, it gives CASSTARDSGFF.

This rearrangement joins TRBV27 to TRBJ2-3; 8 positions match TRBD2. Trimming cost V 7 bases and J 0 bases; bases outside gene matches: 15. This CDR3 has 18 amino acids. CDR1 MNHEY and CDR2 SMNVEV come from the germline V gene (reference sequence). CDR3 sequence: CASTRRGAGAPSTDTQYF. CDR3 DNA sequence: TGTGCCAGCACCCGCAGAGGAGCGGGAGCACCAAGCACAGATACGCAGTATTTT.